Sequencing of this T cell receptor beta chain was carried out in a study of glioma-infiltrating T cells after dendritic cell vaccination. Study-wide background: Treatment, given 2003 to 2012, was autologous tumor lysate-pulsed dendritic cell vaccination.

The CDR3 totals 14 residues. The J segment lost 4 bases and the V segment lost 0 bases, leaving 0 bases of the junction unmatched. The germline V gene has CDR1 SGHRS and CDR2 YFSETQ. Documented time point: after dendritic cell vaccination, including at tumor progression/relapse. Isocitrate dehydrogenase mutation was absent in all glioblastoma patients. Blood PBMC samples: pre-vaccination, two weeks post third vaccination, and at tumor progression. The protocol was immunoSEQ multiplex PCR, while the TCRdb copy is restricted to in-frame clones and leaves out a portion. The sample has some 99,000 clones, approximately 80% seen once.

The genes are TRBV5-1 and TRBJ2-2, with 7 nucleotides matching TRBD2. The material was blood, obtained after dendritic cell vaccination. The receptor comes from a human donor with glioblastoma. The chain's CDR3 is CASSLAGGTGELFF. CDR3 in DNA: TGCGCCAGCAGCTTGGCGGGGGGCACCGGGGAGCTGTTTTTT.